A selection of T cell receptor beta chains follows, all from one sample in a study of blood T cell repertoires in COVID-19. Generated by immunoSEQ multiplex PCR, the TCRdb table keeps only in-frame clones and is missing some. This table holds about 210,000 clones, about 83% found once. Sample: peripheral blood. These receptors were collected from a woman aged 50 to 60 with acute or convalescent COVID-19. Each CDR3 is given with its conserved first and last residue. A D gene is named only where the DNA matches it firmly. The listing skips clone size in some rows; elsewhere it reads once, few, many or a size class.

j_gene,abundance,d_gene,v_gene,len,CDR3aa
TRBJ2-7,once,TRBD2,TRBV6-2/TRBV6-3,15,CASSYGLAGGYEQYF
TRBJ2-5,once,-,TRBV7-2,12,CASSLTQETQYF
TRBJ1-1,-,TRBD1,TRBV10-2,12,CASTMLDREAFF
TRBJ1-2,once,-,TRBV5-1,15,CASSLTTSGLYGYTF
TRBJ1-4,-,TRBD1,TRBV29-1,14,CSVSAGTGDEKLFF
TRBJ2-1,-,TRBD2,TRBV6-5,15,CASLSREGLDNEQFF
TRBJ2-3,-,TRBD1,TRBV6-5,16,CASSYNRDRSTDTQYF
TRBJ2-3,-,-,TRBV9,14,CASSPRLAVDTQYF
TRBJ2-1,-,-,TRBV9,15,CASSANPSSYNEQFF
TRBJ2-5,-,TRBD1,TRBV2,15,CASRPEDRGLETQYF
TRBJ2-5,-,-,TRBV7-8,13,CASSPWGRETQYF
TRBJ1-5,-,-,TRBV6-5,16,CASSYSVPGASQPQHF
TRBJ1-2,-,TRBD1,TRBV28,13,CASSPQGAYGYTF
TRBJ1-5,-,-,TRBV12-3/TRBV12-4,13,CASSFKSDQPQHF
TRBJ1-6,once,TRBD1,TRBV2,13,CASSPGGMSPLHF
TRBJ2-3,-,TRBD2,TRBV2,14,CASSGLAATDTQYF
TRBJ2-3,-,-,TRBV21-1,17,CASSKGGEREGLDTQYF
TRBJ2-5,-,-,TRBV30,14,CAWMSPPRQETQYF
TRBJ2-3,-,TRBD2,TRBV19,15,CASSIEEGGPDTQYF
TRBJ2-7,-,-,TRBV11-2,12,CASSFSAAEQYF
TRBJ1-2,-,-,TRBV30,18,CAWSTGGPRTSYFYGYTF
TRBJ2-1,-,-,TRBV5-1,15,CASSLVLRGINEQFF
TRBJ2-1,-,-,TRBV5-1,12,CASSLGQAGQFF
TRBJ2-1,-,TRBD2,TRBV19,14,CASSRGGNYNEQFF
TRBJ2-1,-,TRBD2,TRBV6-5,16,CASSYPKREGYNEQFF
TRBJ2-7,-,-,TRBV6-1,13,CASSEGQTYEQYF
TRBJ2-3,-,TRBD1,TRBV30,15,CAWTLGQLSTDTQYF
TRBJ1-1,few,-,TRBV5-1,16,CASSLVAGGSNTEAFF
TRBJ2-5,-,TRBD2,TRBV19,13,CASSFAGEETQYF
TRBJ2-3,-,TRBD1,TRBV19,19,CASSSLSKTGVESTDTQYF
TRBJ2-7,-,TRBD2,TRBV2,13,CASNIAGFYEQYF
TRBJ2-5,-,-,TRBV18,13,CASSPNLRETQYF
TRBJ2-2,-,-,TRBV7-8,19,CASSSTRRQAYFGTGELFF
TRBJ2-2,-,TRBD2,TRBV3-1/TRBV3-2,14,CASSHGTITGELFF
TRBJ2-1,-,TRBD2,TRBV2,16,CALIPGSGSSYNEQFF
TRBJ2-3,-,-,TRBV2,15,CASIPQGLGTDTQYF
TRBJ2-7,-,TRBD2,TRBV5-1,12,CASTRSGNEQYF
TRBJ2-1,-,TRBD2,TRBV19,19,CASSIRGWASGSPGNEQFF
TRBJ2-1,-,TRBD2,TRBV20-1,13,CSASGPSGRQQFF
TRBJ1-4,-,-,TRBV3-1/TRBV3-2,17,CASSPRGTHATNEKLFF